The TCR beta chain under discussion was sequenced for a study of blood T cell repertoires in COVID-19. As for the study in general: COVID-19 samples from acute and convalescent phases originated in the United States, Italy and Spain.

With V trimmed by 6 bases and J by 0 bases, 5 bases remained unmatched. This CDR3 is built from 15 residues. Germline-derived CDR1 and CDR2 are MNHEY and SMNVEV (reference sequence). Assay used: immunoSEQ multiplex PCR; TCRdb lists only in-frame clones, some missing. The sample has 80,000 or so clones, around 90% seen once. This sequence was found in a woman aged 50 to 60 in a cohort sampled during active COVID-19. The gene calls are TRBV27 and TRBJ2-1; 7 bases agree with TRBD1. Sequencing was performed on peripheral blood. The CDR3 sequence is CASRWGQSSYNEQFF. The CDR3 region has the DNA TGTGCCAGCAGGTGGGGACAGAGCTCCTACAATGAGCAGTTCTTC.